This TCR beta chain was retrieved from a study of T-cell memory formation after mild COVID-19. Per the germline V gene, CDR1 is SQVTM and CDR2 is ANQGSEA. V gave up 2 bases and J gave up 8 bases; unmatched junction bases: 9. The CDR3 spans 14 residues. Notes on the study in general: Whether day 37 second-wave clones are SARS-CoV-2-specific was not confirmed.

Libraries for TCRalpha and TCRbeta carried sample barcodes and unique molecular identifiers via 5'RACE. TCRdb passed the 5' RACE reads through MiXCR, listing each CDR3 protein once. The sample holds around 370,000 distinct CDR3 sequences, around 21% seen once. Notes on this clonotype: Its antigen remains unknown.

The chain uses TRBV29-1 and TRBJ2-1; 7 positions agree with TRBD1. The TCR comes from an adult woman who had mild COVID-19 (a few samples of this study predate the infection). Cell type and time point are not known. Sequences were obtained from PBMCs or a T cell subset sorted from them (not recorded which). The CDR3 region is CSVEMETGMYEQFF. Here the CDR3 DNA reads TGCAGCGTTGAAATGGAGACAGGGATGTATGAGCAGTTCTTC.